This T cell receptor beta chain comes out of a study of blood T cell repertoires in COVID-19. Per the germline V gene, CDR1 is MDHEN and CDR2 is SYDVKM. This CDR3 region has 13 residues. Libraries were prepared by immunoSEQ multiplex PCR; TCRdb keeps only in-frame clonotypes and omits some of them. The table shows approximately 190,000 clones, with around 90% occurring only once. Material: peripheral blood. The chain recombines TRBV28 with TRBJ2-1; D possibly corresponds to TRBD2 (6 bases). The sequence came from a man aged 40-55 years with active or convalescent COVID-19. CDR3 sequence (DNA): TGTGCAGGTGGCGGGGCCTCCTACAATGAGCAGTTCTTC. Its translation: CAGGGASYNEQFF.